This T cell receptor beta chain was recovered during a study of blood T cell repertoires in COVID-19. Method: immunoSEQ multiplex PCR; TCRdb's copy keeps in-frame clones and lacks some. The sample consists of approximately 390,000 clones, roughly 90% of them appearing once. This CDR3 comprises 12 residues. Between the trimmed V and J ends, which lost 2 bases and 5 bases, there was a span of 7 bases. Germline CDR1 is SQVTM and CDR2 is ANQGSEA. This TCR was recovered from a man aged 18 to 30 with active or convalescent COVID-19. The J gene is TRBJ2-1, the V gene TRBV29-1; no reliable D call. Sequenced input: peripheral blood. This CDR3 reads CSVERRNNEQFF. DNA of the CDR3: TGCAGCGTTGAACGGCGGAACAATGAGCAGTTCTTC.